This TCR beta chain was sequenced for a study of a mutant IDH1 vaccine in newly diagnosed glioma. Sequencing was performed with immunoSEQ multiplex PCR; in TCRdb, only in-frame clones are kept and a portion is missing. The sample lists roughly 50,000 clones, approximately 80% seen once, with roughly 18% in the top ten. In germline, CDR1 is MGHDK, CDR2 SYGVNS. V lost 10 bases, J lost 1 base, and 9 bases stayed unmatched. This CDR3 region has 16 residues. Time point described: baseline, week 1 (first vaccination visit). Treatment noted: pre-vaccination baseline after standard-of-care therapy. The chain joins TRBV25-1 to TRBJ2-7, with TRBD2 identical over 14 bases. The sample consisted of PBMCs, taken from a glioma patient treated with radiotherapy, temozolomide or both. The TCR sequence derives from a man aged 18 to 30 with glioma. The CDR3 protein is CANPHRTSGRSYEQYF. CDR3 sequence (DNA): TGTGCCAACCCCCACCGGACTAGCGGGAGGTCCTACGAGCAGTACTTC.